This entry describes one TCR beta chain. Germline lookup yields CDR1 MDHEN and CDR2 SYDVKM. This CDR3 comprises 12 residues. The V gene end was trimmed by 10 bases and the J gene end by 4 bases; junction bases not matched to a gene: 5. The entry originates in a study of blood T cell repertoires in COVID-19. Authors' data handling: The assay estimated nucleated cells by amplifying reference gene primers. Assay: immunoSEQ multiplex PCR; the TCRdb copy retains only in-frame clones and omits some. The V and J calls and clone size are taken from that table; D and trimming were inferred from the DNA. The sample lists 130,000 to 150,000 clones; roughly 80% were seen once.

The chain has TRBV28 and TRBJ2-5; TRBD1 agrees at 8 bases. The sequencing input was peripheral blood. The source is an older woman with COVID-19, enrolled during active disease. The CDR3 DNA is TGTGCCACCACAGGGGGTTCAGAGACCCAGTACTTC. This gives the protein CATTGGSETQYF.